A single T cell receptor beta chain is shown here with its context. The data were produced by immunoSEQ multiplex PCR, yet TCRdb's version contains in-frame clones alone and is incomplete. The repertoire includes over 90,000 clones, around four fifths of them detected once, and 8.5% to 10% sits in the top ten. CDR1 is KGHSH and CDR2 is LQKENI in the germline V gene. The CDR3 sequence is 15 residues long. Between the trimmed V and J ends, which lost 3 bases and 5 bases, there was a span of 16 bases. The data were obtained in a study of blood T cell repertoires in COVID-19. The rearrangement links TRBV18 to TRBJ2-5, with D perhaps matching TRBD1 (6 bases). The TCR originated in a man aged 35-49 years with active or convalescent COVID-19. Sequencing was carried out using peripheral blood. DNA for the CDR3: TGTGCCAGCTCACCCCGAGTCCCTAGGGGGGAGACCCAGTACTTC. Translating it yields CASSPRVPRGETQYF.